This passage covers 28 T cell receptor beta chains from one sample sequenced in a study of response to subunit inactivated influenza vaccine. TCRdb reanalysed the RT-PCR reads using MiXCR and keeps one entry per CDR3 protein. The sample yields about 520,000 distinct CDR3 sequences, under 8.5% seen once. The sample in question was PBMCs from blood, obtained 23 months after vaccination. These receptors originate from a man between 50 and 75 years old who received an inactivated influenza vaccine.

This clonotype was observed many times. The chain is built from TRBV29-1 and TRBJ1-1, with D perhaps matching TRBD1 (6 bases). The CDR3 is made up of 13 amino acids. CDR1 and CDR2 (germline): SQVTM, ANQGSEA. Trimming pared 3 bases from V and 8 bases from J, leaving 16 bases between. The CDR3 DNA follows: TGCAGCGTTGACAGGGGCACCCGGCTAGAAGCTTTCTTT. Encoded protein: CSVDRGTRLEAFF. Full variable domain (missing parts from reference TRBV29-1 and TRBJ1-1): SAVISQKPSRDICQRGTSLTIQCQVDSQVTMMFWYRQQPGQSLTLIATANQGSEATYESGFVIDKFPISRPNLTFSTLTVSNMSPEDSSIYLCSVDRGTRLEAFFGQGTRLTVV.

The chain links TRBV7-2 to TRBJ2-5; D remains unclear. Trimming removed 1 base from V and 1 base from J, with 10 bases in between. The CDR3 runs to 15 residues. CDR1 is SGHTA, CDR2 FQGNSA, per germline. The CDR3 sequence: CASSLGGHIQETQYF. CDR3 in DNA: TGTGCCAGCAGCTTAGGGGGTCACATCCAAGAGACCCAGTACTTC.

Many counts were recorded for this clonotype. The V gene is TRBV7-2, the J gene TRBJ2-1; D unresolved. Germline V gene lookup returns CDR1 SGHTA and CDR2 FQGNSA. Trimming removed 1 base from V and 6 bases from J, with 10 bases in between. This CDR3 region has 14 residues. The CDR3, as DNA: TGTGCCAGCAGCTTAGTAGGTGTCCGCAATGAGCAGTTCTTC. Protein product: CASSLVGVRNEQFF.

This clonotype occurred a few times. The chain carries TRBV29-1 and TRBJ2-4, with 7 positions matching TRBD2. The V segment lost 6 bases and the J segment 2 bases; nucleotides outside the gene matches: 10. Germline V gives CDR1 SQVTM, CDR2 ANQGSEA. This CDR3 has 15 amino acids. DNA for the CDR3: TGCAGCGTGATCCCGGTTAGCGGGTCCAAAAACATTCAGTACTTC. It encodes CSVIPVSGSKNIQYF.

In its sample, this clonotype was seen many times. DNA of the CDR3: TGCAGCGTCCCTCGGGTCAAATACAATGAGCAGTTCTTC. Translating gives CSVPRVKYNEQFF. The chain couples TRBV29-1 to TRBJ2-1; unclear D gene. Germline assignment: CDR1 SQVTM and CDR2 ANQGSEA. This CDR3 spans 13 amino acids. V shed 6 bases and J shed 4 bases, with 13 bases lying between them.

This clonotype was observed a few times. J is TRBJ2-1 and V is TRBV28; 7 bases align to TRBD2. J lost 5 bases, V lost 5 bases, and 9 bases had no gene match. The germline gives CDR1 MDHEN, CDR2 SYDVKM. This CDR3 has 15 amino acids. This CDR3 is CASSTPVGGNNEQFF. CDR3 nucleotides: TGTGCCAGCAGTACTCCCGTGGGGGGGAACAATGAGCAGTTCTTC.

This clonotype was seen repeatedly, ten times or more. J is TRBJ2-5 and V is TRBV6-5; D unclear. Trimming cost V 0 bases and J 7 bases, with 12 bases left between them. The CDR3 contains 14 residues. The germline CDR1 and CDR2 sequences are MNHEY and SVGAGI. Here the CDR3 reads CASSYSDQVGTQYF. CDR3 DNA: TGTGCCAGCAGTTACTCGGATCAGGTGGGGACCCAGTACTTC.

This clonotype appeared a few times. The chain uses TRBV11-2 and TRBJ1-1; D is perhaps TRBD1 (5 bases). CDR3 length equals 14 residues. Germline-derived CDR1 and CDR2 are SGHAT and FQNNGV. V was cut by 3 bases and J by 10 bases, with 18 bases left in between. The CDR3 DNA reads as TGTGCCAGCAGCTTGTCCGAGGGACCCCATGCAGCTTTCTTT. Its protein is CASSLSEGPHAAFF. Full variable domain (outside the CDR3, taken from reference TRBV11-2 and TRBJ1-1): EAGVAQSPRYKIIEKRQSVAFWCNPISGHATLYWYQQILGQGPKLLIQFQNNGVVDDSQLPKDRFSAERLKGVDSTLKIQPAKLEDSAVYLCASSLSEGPHAAFFGQGTRLTVV.

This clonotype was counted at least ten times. DNA of the CDR3: TGTGCCAGCCGCATGACGGGCTCCTACGAGCAGTACTTC. Protein product: CASRMTGSYEQYF. This chain connects TRBV25-1 to TRBJ2-7; no reliable D call. Germline values: CDR1 MGHDK, CDR2 SYGVNS. V lost 8 bases and J 0 bases, leaving 11 bases between the germline ends. The CDR3 length is 13 residues.

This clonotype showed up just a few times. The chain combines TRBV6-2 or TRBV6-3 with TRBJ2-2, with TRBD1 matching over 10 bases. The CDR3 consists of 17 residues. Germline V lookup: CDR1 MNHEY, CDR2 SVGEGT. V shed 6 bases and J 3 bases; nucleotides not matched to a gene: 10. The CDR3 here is CASSPLFGTGDTGELFF. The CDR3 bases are TGTGCCAGCAGCCCTCTTTTCGGGACAGGGGACACCGGGGAGCTGTTTTTT.

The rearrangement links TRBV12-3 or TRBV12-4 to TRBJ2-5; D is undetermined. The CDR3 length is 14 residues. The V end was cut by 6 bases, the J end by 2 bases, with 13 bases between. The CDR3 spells CASSTLGRQETQYF. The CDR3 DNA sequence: TGTGCCAGCAGCACCTTAGGTCGTCAAGAGACCCAGTACTTC.

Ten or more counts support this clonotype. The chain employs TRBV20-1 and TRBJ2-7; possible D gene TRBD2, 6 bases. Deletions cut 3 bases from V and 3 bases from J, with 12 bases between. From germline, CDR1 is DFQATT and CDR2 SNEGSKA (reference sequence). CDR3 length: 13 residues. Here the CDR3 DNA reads TGCAGTGCTAGGATTCCCGGGGGCTACGAGCAGTACTTC. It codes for CSARIPGGYEQYF.

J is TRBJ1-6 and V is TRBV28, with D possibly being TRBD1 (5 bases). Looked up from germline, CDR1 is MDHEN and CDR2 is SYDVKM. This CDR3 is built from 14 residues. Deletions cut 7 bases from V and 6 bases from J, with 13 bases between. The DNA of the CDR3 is TGTGCCAGCACCCTTGGGGGTCCTAATTCACCCCTCCACTTT. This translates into CASTLGGPNSPLHF.

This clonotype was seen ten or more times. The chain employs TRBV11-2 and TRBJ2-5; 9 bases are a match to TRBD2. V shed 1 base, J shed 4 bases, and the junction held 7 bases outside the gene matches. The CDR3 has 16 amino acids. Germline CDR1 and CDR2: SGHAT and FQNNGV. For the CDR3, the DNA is TGTGCCAGCAGCTTAGGAGGCGGGAGGGCCAGAGAGACCCAGTACTTC. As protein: CASSLGGGRARETQYF.

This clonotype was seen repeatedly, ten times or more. CDR3 in amino acids: CASALGETQYF. CDR3 in DNA: TGTGCCAGCGCACTTGGAGAGACCCAGTACTTC. The chain has TRBV5-5 and TRBJ2-5; D ambiguous. The CDR3 length is 11 residues. Germline V gene sequence: CDR1 SGHKS, CDR2 YYEKEE (reference sequence). Between the trimmed V and J ends, which lost 7 bases and 4 bases, there was a span of 8 bases.

The CDR3 is CAWSTGGTEPQHF. CDR3 sequence (DNA): TGTGCCTGGAGTACGGGGGGCACGGAGCCCCAGCATTTT. This chain connects TRBV30 to TRBJ1-5; D might be TRBD1 (6 bases). The CDR3 length is 13 residues. Germline V gene sequence: CDR1 GTSNPN, CDR2 SVGIG (reference sequence). V was shortened by 2 bases and J by 8 bases, with 13 bases between the two germline ends.

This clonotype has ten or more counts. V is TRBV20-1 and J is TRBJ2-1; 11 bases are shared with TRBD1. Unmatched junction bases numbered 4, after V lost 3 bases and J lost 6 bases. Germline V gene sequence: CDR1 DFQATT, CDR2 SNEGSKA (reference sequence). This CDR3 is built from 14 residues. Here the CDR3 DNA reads TGCAGTGCTAGCTGGGACAGGGGGGGCAATGAGCAGTTCTTC. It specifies CSASWDRGGNEQFF.

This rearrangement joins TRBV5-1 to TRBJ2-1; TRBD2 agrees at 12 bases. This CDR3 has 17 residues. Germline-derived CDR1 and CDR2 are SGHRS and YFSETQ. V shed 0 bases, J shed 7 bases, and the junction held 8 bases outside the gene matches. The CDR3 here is CASSLVTSGGLGNEQFF. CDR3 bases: TGCGCCAGCAGCTTGGTTACTAGCGGGGGGCTCGGGAATGAGCAGTTCTTC.

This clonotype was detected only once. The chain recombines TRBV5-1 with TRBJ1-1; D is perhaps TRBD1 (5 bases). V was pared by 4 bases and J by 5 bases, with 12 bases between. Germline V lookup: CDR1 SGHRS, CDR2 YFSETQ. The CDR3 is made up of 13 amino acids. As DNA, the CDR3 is TGCGCCAGCAGCCGGGACGTCTGGACTGAAGCTTTCTTT. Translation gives CASSRDVWTEAFF.

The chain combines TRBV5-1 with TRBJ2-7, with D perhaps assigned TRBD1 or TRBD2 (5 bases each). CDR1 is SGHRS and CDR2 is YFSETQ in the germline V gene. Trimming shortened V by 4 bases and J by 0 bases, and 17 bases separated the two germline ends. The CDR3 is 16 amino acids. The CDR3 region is CASSRSAGTLSYEQYF. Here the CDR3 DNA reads TGCGCCAGCAGCCGCTCTGCCGGGACCCTCTCCTACGAGCAGTACTTC.

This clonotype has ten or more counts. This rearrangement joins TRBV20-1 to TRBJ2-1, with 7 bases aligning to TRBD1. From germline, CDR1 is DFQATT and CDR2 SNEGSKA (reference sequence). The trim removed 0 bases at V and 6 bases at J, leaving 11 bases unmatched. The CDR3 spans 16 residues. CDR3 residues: CSARDLIRQGLNEQFF. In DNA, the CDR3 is TGCAGTGCTAGAGACCTTATAAGACAGGGTCTCAATGAGCAGTTCTTC.

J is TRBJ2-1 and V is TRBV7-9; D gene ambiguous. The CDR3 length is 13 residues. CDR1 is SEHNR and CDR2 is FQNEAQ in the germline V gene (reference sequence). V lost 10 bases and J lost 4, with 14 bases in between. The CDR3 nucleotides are TGTGCCACTAAGTTGGAGACATACAATGAGCAGTTCTTC. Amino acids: CATKLETYNEQFF.

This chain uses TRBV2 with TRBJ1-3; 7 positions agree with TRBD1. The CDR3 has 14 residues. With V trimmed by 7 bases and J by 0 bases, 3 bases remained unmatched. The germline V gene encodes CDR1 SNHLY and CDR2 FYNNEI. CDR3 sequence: CASKGTASGNTIYF. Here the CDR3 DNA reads TGTGCCAGCAAAGGGACAGCCTCTGGAAACACCATATATTTT.

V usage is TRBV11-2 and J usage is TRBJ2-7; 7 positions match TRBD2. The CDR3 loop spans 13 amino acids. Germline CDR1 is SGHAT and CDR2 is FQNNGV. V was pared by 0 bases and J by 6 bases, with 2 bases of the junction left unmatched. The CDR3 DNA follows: TGTGCCAGCAGCTTAGAACCTAGCGGCGAGCAGTACTTC. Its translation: CASSLEPSGEQYF. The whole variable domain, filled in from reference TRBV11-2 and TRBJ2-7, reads EAGVAQSPRYKIIEKRQSVAFWCNPISGHATLYWYQQILGQGPKLLIQFQNNGVVDDSQLPKDRFSAERLKGVDSTLKIQPAKLEDSAVYLCASSLEPSGEQYFGPGTRLTVT.

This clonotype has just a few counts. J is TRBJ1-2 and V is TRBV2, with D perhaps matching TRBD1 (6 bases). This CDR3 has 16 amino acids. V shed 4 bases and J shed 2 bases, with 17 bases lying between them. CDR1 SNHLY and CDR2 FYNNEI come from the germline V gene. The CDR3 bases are TGTGCCAGCAGTGTCCCCGCCACCAGGGGCAACTATGGCTACACCTTC. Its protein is CASSVPATRGNYGYTF.

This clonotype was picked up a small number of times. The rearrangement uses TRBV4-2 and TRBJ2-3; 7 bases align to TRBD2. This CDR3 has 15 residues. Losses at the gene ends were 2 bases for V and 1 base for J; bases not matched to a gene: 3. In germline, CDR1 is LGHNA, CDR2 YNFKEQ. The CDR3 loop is CASSQIRGGTDTQYF. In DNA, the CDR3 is TGTGCCAGCAGCCAAATCCGGGGGGGCACAGATACGCAGTATTTT.

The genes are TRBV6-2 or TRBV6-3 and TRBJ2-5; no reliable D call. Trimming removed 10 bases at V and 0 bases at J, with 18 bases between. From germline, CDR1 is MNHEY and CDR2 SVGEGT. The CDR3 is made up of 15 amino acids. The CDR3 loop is CATTTPRSYQETQYF. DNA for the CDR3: TGTGCCACTACCACCCCCCGTAGTTACCAAGAGACCCAGTACTTC.

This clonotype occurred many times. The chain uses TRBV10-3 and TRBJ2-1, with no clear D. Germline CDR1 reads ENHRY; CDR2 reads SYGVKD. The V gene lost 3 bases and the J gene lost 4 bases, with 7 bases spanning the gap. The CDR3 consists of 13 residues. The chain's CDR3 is CAISDVAYNEQFF. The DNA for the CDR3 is TGTGCCATCAGTGATGTAGCTTACAATGAGCAGTTCTTC.